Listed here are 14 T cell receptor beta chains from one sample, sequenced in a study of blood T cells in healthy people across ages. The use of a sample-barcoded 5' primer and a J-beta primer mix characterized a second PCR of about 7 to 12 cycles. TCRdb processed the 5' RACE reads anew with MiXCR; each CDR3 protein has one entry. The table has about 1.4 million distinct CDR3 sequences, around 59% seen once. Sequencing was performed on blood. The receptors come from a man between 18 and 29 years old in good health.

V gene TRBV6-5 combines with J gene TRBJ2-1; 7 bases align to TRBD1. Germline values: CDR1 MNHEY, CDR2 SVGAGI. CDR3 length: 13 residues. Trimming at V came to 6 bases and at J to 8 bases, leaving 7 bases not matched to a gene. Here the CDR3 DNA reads TGTGCCAGCAGACGACAGGGAAGGGATGAGCAGTTCTTC. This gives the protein CASRRQGRDEQFF.

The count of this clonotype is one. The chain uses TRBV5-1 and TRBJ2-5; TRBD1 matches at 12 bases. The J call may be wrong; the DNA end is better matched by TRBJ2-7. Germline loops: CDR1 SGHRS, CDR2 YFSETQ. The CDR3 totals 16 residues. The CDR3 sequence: CASSPVPGQGAVEQYF. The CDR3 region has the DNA TGCGCCAGCAGCCCCGTACCGGGACAGGGGGCGGTCGAGCAGTACTTC.

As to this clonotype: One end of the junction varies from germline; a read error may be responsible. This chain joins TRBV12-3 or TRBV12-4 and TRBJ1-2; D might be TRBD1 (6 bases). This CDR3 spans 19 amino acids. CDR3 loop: CAGSIGQRPLKGTYYGYTF. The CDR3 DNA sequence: TGTGCCGGCAGTATCGGACAGCGCCCGTTAAAAGGGACCTACTATGGCTACACCTTC.

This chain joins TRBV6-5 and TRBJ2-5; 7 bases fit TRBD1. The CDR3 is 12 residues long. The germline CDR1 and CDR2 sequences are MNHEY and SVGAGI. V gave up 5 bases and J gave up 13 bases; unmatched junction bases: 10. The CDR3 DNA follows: TGTGCCAGCAGTGTTCCCGGGACAGCTTGGTACTTC. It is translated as CASSVPGTAWYF.

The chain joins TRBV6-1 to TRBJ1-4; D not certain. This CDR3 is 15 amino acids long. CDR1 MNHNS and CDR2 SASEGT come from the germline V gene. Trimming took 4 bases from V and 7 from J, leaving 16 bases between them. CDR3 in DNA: TGTGCCAGCAGTGTGCCTGCCGGGGTCAGTGAAAAACTGTTTTTT. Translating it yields CASSVPAGVSEKLFF.

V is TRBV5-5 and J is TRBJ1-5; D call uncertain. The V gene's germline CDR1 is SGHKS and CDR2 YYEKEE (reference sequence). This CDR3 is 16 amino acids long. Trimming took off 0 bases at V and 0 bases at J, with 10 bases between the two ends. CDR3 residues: CASSLAGDYSNQPQHF. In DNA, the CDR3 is TGTGCCAGCAGCTTGGCCGGTGACTATAGCAATCAGCCCCAGCATTTT.

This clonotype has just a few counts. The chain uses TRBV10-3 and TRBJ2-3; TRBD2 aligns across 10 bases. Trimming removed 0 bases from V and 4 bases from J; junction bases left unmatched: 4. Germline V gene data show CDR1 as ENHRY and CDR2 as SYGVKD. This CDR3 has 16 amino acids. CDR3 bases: TGTGCCATCAGTGAGTCGCTAGCGGGAGCAGCAGATACGCAGTATTTT. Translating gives CAISESLAGAADTQYF.

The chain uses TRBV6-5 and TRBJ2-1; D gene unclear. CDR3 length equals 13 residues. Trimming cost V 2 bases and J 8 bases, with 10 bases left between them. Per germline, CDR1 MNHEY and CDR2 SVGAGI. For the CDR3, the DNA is TGTGCCAGCAGTTACGCGCTGGGTTATGAGCAGTTCTTC. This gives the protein CASSYALGYEQFF.

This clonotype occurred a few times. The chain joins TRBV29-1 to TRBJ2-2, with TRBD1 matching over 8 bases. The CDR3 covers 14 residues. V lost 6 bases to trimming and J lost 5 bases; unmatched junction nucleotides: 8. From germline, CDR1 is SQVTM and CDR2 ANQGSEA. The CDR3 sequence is CSVQRTGRTGELFF. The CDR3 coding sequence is TGCAGCGTACAACGGACAGGGAGGACCGGGGAGCTGTTTTTT.

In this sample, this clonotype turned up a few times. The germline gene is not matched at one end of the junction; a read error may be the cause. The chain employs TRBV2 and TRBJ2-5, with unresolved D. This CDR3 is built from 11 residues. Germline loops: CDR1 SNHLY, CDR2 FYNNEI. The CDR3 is CASREVETQYF. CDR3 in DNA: TGTGCCAGCAGAGAAGTAGAGACCCAGTACTTC. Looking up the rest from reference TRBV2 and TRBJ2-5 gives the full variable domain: EPEVTQTPSHQVTQMGQEVILRCVPISNHLYFYWYRQILGQKVEFLVSFYNNEISEKSEIFDDQFSVERPDGSNFTLKIRSTKLEDSAMYFCASREVETQYFGPGTRLLVL.

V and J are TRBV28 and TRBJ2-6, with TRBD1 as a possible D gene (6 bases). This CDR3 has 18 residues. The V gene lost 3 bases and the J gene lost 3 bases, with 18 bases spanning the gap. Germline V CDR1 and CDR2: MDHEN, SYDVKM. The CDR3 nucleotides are TGTGCCAGCAGTTTTGAACCAGGGGAGATGGATGGGGCCAACGTCCTGACTTTC. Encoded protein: CASSFEPGEMDGANVLTF.

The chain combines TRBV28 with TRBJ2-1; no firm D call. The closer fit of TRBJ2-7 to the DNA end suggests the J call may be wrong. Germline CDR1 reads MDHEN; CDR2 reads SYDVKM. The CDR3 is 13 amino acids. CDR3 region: CASSSQTYNEQYF. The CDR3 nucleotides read TGTGCCAGCAGTTCCCAGACCTACAATGAGCAGTACTTC.

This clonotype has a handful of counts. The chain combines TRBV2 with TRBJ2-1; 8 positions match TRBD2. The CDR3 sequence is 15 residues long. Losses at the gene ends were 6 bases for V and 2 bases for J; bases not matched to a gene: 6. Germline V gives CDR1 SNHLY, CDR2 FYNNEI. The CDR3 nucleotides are TGTGCCAGCAGCCGGGGGGGACTAGCCTACAATGAGCAGTTCTTC. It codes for CASSRGGLAYNEQFF.

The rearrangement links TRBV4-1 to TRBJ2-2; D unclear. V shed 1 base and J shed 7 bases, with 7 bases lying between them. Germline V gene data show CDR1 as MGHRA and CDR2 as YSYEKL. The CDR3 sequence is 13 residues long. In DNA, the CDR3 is TGCGCCAGCAGCCAAGGATGGGGCGGGGAGCTGTTTTTT. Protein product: CASSQGWGGELFF.